The source of this T cell receptor (beta chain) is a study of cytomegalovirus exposure and HLA in healthy donors. Study at large: From HLA-typed donors, an early data release held approximately 85 million unique TCRs.

General study results and limits: In a later analysis, TCR beta V- and J-gene trimming showed a link to a missense DCLRE1C variant. Another analysis was done later, and it associated 16,951 TCR beta sequences with HLA alleles at 0.05 false discovery rate. Later analysis revealed greater clonal expansion in HLA-associated TCR beta chains than in equally common others.

PCR employed 60 Vbeta and 13 Jbeta primers. The table came from immunoSEQ multiplex PCR; TCRdb's copy has only in-frame clones and leaves some out. The sample contains around 150,000 clones, roughly four fifths of which appear only once. The CDR3 has 18 amino acids. V lost 0 bases to trimming and J lost 8 bases; unmatched junction nucleotides: 13. Germline V gene sequence: CDR1 SGHRS, CDR2 YFSETQ. In regard to this clone: The antigen is unknown.

The sequencing input was PBMCs. The chain recombines TRBV5-1 with TRBJ2-1; TRBD2 matches at 11 bases. The sequence was collected from a woman in her fifties or sixties in good health and CMV-seropositive. DNA for the CDR3: TGCGCCAGCAGCTTGGACCAAAGACTAGCGGGGATCGGTGATGAGCAGTTCTTC. It is translated as CASSLDQRLAGIGDEQFF.